The rows below give T cell receptor beta chains drawn from one sample of a study of T cells in Graves' hyperthyroidism and ophthalmopathy. TCRdb ran MiXCR on the multiplex PCR reads and lists one entry per CDR3 protein. The repertoire holds over 650,000 distinct CDR3 sequences, with around 15% as singletons. Source material: blood. All receptors come from a young man with Graves' hyperthyroidism. CDR3s include the opening cysteine and the closing phenylalanine or tryptophan. The D gene is left open where the match is weak. Some rows have no size entry. The others give once, few or many, or a class for an expanded clone.

CDR3aa: CSGVGRTDTQYF; abundance: few; j_gene: TRBJ2-3; v_gene: TRBV20-1; d_gene: .
CDR3aa: CASSFPGLASYEQYF; abundance: many; j_gene: TRBJ2-7; v_gene: TRBV11-2; d_gene: TRBD2
CDR3aa: CASSQDWGGVSYEQYF; abundance: .; j_gene: TRBJ2-7; v_gene: TRBV5-1; d_gene: .
CDR3aa: CASSSDSGGYNEQFF; abundance: few; j_gene: TRBJ2-1; v_gene: TRBV25-1; d_gene: TRBD1
CDR3aa: CASSLGPGQGFEKYF; abundance: many; j_gene: TRBJ2-7; v_gene: TRBV28; d_gene: TRBD1
CDR3aa: CATSTGNEKLFF; abundance: .; j_gene: TRBJ1-4; v_gene: TRBV15; d_gene: .
CDR3aa: CASSPTEMNTEAFF; abundance: .; j_gene: TRBJ1-1; v_gene: TRBV2; d_gene: .
CDR3aa: CASSPPTGKTGELFF; abundance: .; j_gene: TRBJ2-2; v_gene: TRBV12-3/TRBV12-4; d_gene: TRBD1
CDR3aa: CSARQPGRYYGYTF; abundance: many; j_gene: TRBJ1-2; v_gene: TRBV20-1; d_gene: .
CDR3aa: CASSPTWDQETQYF; abundance: .; j_gene: TRBJ2-5; v_gene: TRBV18; d_gene: .
CDR3aa: CASSPRGGKTEAFF; abundance: few; j_gene: TRBJ1-1; v_gene: TRBV7-8; d_gene: .
CDR3aa: CASSLDLAAPYQETQYF; abundance: .; j_gene: TRBJ2-5; v_gene: TRBV11-2; d_gene: TRBD2
CDR3aa: CATRGLAEETQYF; abundance: many; j_gene: TRBJ2-5; v_gene: TRBV15; d_gene: TRBD2
CDR3aa: CSATTRERRADTQYF; abundance: few; j_gene: TRBJ2-3; v_gene: TRBV20-1; d_gene: .
CDR3aa: CSPPWVSYNEQFF; abundance: .; j_gene: TRBJ2-1; v_gene: TRBV29-1; d_gene: .
CDR3aa: CASSIGETSSEAFF; abundance: .; j_gene: TRBJ1-1; v_gene: TRBV5-1; d_gene: .
CDR3aa: CATSRARVVYNEQFF; abundance: many; j_gene: TRBJ2-1; v_gene: TRBV15; d_gene: .
CDR3aa: CASGRPYPAAETQYF; abundance: .; j_gene: TRBJ2-5; v_gene: TRBV7-9; d_gene: .
CDR3aa: CASSSLRDGGSGQYF; abundance: .; j_gene: TRBJ2-7; v_gene: TRBV5-6; d_gene: .
CDR3aa: CASSLGSVAEAFF; abundance: many; j_gene: TRBJ1-1; v_gene: TRBV12-3/TRBV12-4; d_gene: .
CDR3aa: CASTDPTGGNEQFF; abundance: .; j_gene: TRBJ2-1; v_gene: TRBV6-2/TRBV6-3; d_gene: TRBD1
CDR3aa: CASSLWTSGLLEAQYF; abundance: many; j_gene: TRBJ2-3; v_gene: TRBV11-2; d_gene: TRBD2
CDR3aa: CASRRHKDTEAFF; abundance: many; j_gene: TRBJ1-1; v_gene: TRBV2; d_gene: .
CDR3aa: CASSLSRGTLNYDYTF; abundance: .; j_gene: TRBJ1-2; v_gene: TRBV5-1; d_gene: .
CDR3aa: CASSPTNGQPQHF; abundance: .; j_gene: TRBJ1-5; v_gene: TRBV18; d_gene: .
CDR3aa: CASSQVGRGYTF; abundance: few; j_gene: TRBJ1-2; v_gene: TRBV4-2; d_gene: .
CDR3aa: CSVGSGFLYEQYF; abundance: many; j_gene: TRBJ2-7; v_gene: TRBV29-1; d_gene: .
CDR3aa: CASSQDGRMNTEAFF; abundance: few; j_gene: TRBJ1-1; v_gene: TRBV4-1; d_gene: .
CDR3aa: CASSPLETANTEAFF; abundance: .; j_gene: TRBJ1-1; v_gene: TRBV4-1; d_gene: .
CDR3aa: CASSPPPGRESYNEQFF; abundance: few; j_gene: TRBJ2-1; v_gene: TRBV14; d_gene: .
CDR3aa: CASSFSPRSGSGIEQFF; abundance: many; j_gene: TRBJ2-1; v_gene: TRBV7-2; d_gene: TRBD2
CDR3aa: CASSPEEGISYEQYF; abundance: .; j_gene: TRBJ2-7; v_gene: TRBV5-1; d_gene: .
CDR3aa: CATSRGRAGKPKNYEQYF; abundance: many; j_gene: TRBJ2-7; v_gene: TRBV15; d_gene: .
CDR3aa: CSARESTGPWEAFF; abundance: many; j_gene: TRBJ1-1; v_gene: TRBV20-1; d_gene: TRBD1
CDR3aa: CASSLGTSGRRLPQETQYF; abundance: many; j_gene: TRBJ2-5; v_gene: TRBV28; d_gene: TRBD2
CDR3aa: CASSLPPGQGGSYNEQFF; abundance: many; j_gene: TRBJ2-1; v_gene: TRBV12-3/TRBV12-4; d_gene: .
CDR3aa: CASSRLGQGTSGELFF; abundance: few; j_gene: TRBJ2-2; v_gene: TRBV11-3; d_gene: TRBD1
CDR3aa: CASSQTGTGVFPGANVLTF; abundance: .; j_gene: TRBJ2-6; v_gene: TRBV4-1; d_gene: TRBD1
CDR3aa: CSVFQSSYEQYF; abundance: few; j_gene: TRBJ2-7; v_gene: TRBV29-1; d_gene: .
CDR3aa: CASSTRLGGVYNSPLHF; abundance: .; j_gene: TRBJ1-6; v_gene: TRBV27; d_gene: .
CDR3aa: CASLLDTEQFF; abundance: few; j_gene: TRBJ2-1; v_gene: TRBV5-1; d_gene: .
CDR3aa: CASSYSTGGETQYF; abundance: many; j_gene: TRBJ2-5; v_gene: TRBV6-5; d_gene: .
CDR3aa: CASSTGQWGSYEQYF; abundance: .; j_gene: TRBJ2-7; v_gene: TRBV19; d_gene: .
CDR3aa: CASSPNSATNGKLFF; abundance: .; j_gene: TRBJ1-4; v_gene: TRBV18; d_gene: .
CDR3aa: CASSPPGQHNEQFF; abundance: many; j_gene: TRBJ2-1; v_gene: TRBV28; d_gene: .
CDR3aa: CASSQTIAGTSGSWEQFF; abundance: .; j_gene: TRBJ2-1; v_gene: TRBV4-2; d_gene: TRBD2
CDR3aa: CASASTGQVAQGEAFF; abundance: many; j_gene: TRBJ1-1; v_gene: TRBV27; d_gene: .
CDR3aa: CASGLGQGATYEQYF; abundance: few; j_gene: TRBJ2-7; v_gene: TRBV12-5; d_gene: TRBD1
CDR3aa: CARDRGTGTEAFF; abundance: many; j_gene: TRBJ1-1; v_gene: TRBV2; d_gene: TRBD1
CDR3aa: CASSPGTDEQYF; abundance: few; j_gene: TRBJ2-7; v_gene: TRBV12-3/TRBV12-4; d_gene: TRBD1
CDR3aa: CASSLWNTGELFF; abundance: many; j_gene: TRBJ2-2; v_gene: TRBV7-2; d_gene: .
CDR3aa: CASSYDRASYEQYF; abundance: many; j_gene: TRBJ2-7; v_gene: TRBV6-5; d_gene: TRBD1
CDR3aa: CASSQAGGSQWEQYF; abundance: many; j_gene: TRBJ2-7; v_gene: TRBV12-3/TRBV12-4; d_gene: .
CDR3aa: CATSRLRTDTQYF; abundance: .; j_gene: TRBJ2-3; v_gene: TRBV15; d_gene: .
CDR3aa: CASSSDRSPQNEQFF; abundance: few; j_gene: TRBJ2-1; v_gene: TRBV18; d_gene: .
CDR3aa: CASSLTLAGLRFF; abundance: many; j_gene: TRBJ2-1; v_gene: TRBV12-3/TRBV12-4; d_gene: TRBD2
CDR3aa: CASSLRQDGEQFF; abundance: few; j_gene: TRBJ2-1; v_gene: TRBV2; d_gene: .
CDR3aa: CASRSGLAGGRWETQYF; abundance: many; j_gene: TRBJ2-5; v_gene: TRBV11-2; d_gene: TRBD2
CDR3aa: CSATYSGSSYNEQFF; abundance: .; j_gene: TRBJ2-1; v_gene: TRBV20-1; d_gene: .